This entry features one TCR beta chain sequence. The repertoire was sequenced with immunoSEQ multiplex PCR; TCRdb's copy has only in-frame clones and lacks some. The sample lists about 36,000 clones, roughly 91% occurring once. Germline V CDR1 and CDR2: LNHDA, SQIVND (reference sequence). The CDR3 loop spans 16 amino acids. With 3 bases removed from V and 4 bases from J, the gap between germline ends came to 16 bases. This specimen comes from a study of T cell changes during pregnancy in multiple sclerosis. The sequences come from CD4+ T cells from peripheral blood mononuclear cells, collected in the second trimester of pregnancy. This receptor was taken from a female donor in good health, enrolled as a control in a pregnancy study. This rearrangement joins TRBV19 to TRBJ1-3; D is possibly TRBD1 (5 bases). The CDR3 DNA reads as TGTGCCAGTAGTATTCGCGGGGGATCGACAGGAAACACCATATATTTT. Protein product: CASSIRGGSTGNTIYF.